This T cell receptor (beta chain) was recorded in a study of OX40 agonist ivuxolimab in advanced cancers. Some clones are missing from TCRdb's copy, which holds only in-frame ones; the method was immunoSEQ multiplex PCR. Counted here are tens of thousands of clones, around nine tenths occurring once; the ten biggest clones make up less than 0.8%. V was cut by 4 bases and J by 3 bases, with 9 bases left in between. CDR1 is SNHLY and CDR2 is FYNNEI in the germline V gene. The CDR3 runs 13 residues. The V gene is TRBV2, the J gene TRBJ1-1, with D tentatively TRBD1 (5 bases). Material: CD4+ or CD8+ T cells sorted from blood, obtained in a trial of the OX40 agonist ivuxolimab. This TCR was recovered from an adult with an advanced solid tumor such as melanoma, head and neck, liver or kidney cancer. The CDR3 region has the DNA TGTGCCAGCAGTGTCGACAGCTACACTGAAGCTTTCTTT. It codes for CASSVDSYTEAFF.